One T cell receptor beta chain is described in this entry. Using RNA transcripts, the TCR beta CDR3 regions were amplified. The authors performed first-round RT-PCR with HTBI primers and then a second-round multiplex PCR. Via MiXCR, TCRdb re-called the multiplex PCR reads, giving one row per CDR3 protein. Of 500,000 to 600,000 distinct CDR3 sequences in the sample, approximately 37% were seen once. This CDR3 has 13 residues. V gave up 8 bases and J gave up 3 bases; unmatched junction bases: 8. Germline V gene data show CDR1 as SQVTM and CDR2 as ANQGSEA. This entry belongs to a study of Graves' ophthalmopathy and Graves' hyperthyroidism.

The TCR originated in an adult man with Graves' hyperthyroidism. Sequenced: peripheral blood or thyroid tissue (not recorded which). V gene TRBV29-1 combines with J gene TRBJ1-1, with 8 bases fitting TRBD1. CDR3 DNA sequence: TGCAGCAACCGGGACAGGACTCACACTGAAGCTTTCTTT. Its translation: CSNRDRTHTEAFF.